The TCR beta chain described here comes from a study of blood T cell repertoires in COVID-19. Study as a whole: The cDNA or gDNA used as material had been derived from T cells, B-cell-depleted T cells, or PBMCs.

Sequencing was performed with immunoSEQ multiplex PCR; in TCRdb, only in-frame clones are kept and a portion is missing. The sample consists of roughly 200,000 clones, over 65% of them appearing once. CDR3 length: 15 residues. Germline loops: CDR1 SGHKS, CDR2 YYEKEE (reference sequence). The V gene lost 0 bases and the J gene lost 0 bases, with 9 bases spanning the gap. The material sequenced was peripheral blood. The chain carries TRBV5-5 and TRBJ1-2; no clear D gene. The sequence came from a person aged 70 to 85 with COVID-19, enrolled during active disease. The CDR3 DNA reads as TGTGCCAGCAGCTTGGTTCGAACAACTAACTATGGCTACACCTTC. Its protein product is CASSLVRTTNYGYTF.